Presented here are 19 T cell receptor beta chains from one specimen sequenced in a study of T cell repertoires in cytomegalovirus infection. TCRdb reanalysed the reads using MiXCR and keeps one entry per CDR3 protein. The table lists almost 500,000 distinct CDR3 sequences, 11% of them singletons, with about 9.4% in the top ten. Sequenced: PBMCs. The receptor source for this set is a human donor in good health (CMV status not recorded). Some clones in this sample may be carry-over from other donors' samples.

This clonotype was observed many times. CDR3 DNA: TGTGCCAGCAGACCCCCGGGACATAAAAGCAATGAGCAGTTCTTC. This codes for CASRPPGHKSNEQFF. The chain employs TRBV7-2 and TRBJ2-1; D may be TRBD1 (6 bases). Per the germline V gene, CDR1 is SGHTA and CDR2 is FQGNSA. Between the trimmed V and J ends, which lost 6 bases and 6 bases, there was a span of 18 bases. The CDR3 has 15 residues.

This clonotype was observed a few times. The chain couples TRBV13 to TRBJ2-2; possibly TRBD1 for D (6 bases). The CDR3 loop spans 14 amino acids. V dropped 6 bases and J dropped 5 bases, with 13 bases sitting between them. Germline V gene lookup returns CDR1 PRHDT and CDR2 FYEKMQ (reference sequence). The CDR3 here is CASSWDTSTGELFF. The CDR3 nucleotides read TGTGCCAGCAGTTGGGACACTTCTACCGGGGAGCTGTTTTTT.

The V gene is TRBV20-1, the J gene TRBJ1-6; TRBD1 aligns across 7 bases. This CDR3 is 15 amino acids long. Germline V gene lookup returns CDR1 DFQATT and CDR2 SNEGSKA (reference sequence). Trimming took 3 bases from V and 1 from J; bases not matched to a gene: 3. The CDR3 coding sequence is TGCAGTGCTAGGACAGGGTTTTCCTATAATTCACCCCTCCACTTT. Translating it yields CSARTGFSYNSPLHF.

This clonotype was recorded many times. The CDR3 protein is CAISDTNEQFF. The CDR3 nucleotides are TGTGCCATCAGTGACACAAATGAGCAGTTCTTC. V and J are TRBV10-3 and TRBJ2-1; D is unresolved. This CDR3 spans 11 amino acids. CDR1 and CDR2 (germline): ENHRY, SYGVKD. Trimming left V 3 bases short and J 7 bases short, with 4 bases between.

The sample holds many counts of this clonotype. In DNA form, the CDR3 reads TGTGCCAGCAGTTACTCCGACACGAACACTGAAGCTTTCTTT. This translates into CASSYSDTNTEAFF. J is TRBJ1-1 and V is TRBV6-5, with D hard to call. The V and J ends lost 0 bases and 1 base respectively, with 6 bases between them. This CDR3 has 14 residues. Germline-derived CDR1 and CDR2 are MNHEY and SVGAGI.

This clonotype was picked up many times. The CDR3 nucleotides read TGTGCCAGCAGTGAAGCGCATCGGGGTCTGGGCTACACCTTC. Encoded protein: CASSEAHRGLGYTF. The chain is built from TRBV6-1 and TRBJ1-2; D gene uncertain. Between the trimmed V and J ends, which lost 0 bases and 8 bases, there was a span of 13 bases. CDR1 is MNHNS, CDR2 SASEGT, per germline. The CDR3 spans 14 residues.

The chain carries TRBV27 and TRBJ2-3, with 10 bases identical to TRBD2. Looked up from germline, CDR1 is MNHEY and CDR2 is SMNVEV (reference sequence). The CDR3 has 18 amino acids. V shed 0 bases, J shed 4 bases, and the junction held 10 bases outside the gene matches. The DNA for the CDR3 is TGTGCCAGCAGTTTATCGATGCCTAGCGGGAGTATTCCAGATACGCAGTATTTT. Its translation is CASSLSMPSGSIPDTQYF.

This clonotype was seen only a few times. The chain links TRBV18 to TRBJ2-7; the D is unclear. V lost 5 bases and J lost 3, with 11 bases in between. Germline values: CDR1 KGHSH, CDR2 LQKENI. CDR3 length: 13 amino acids. The CDR3 protein is CASSDLGIYEQYF. In DNA form, the CDR3 reads TGTGCCAGCTCAGATCTTGGCATCTACGAGCAGTACTTC.

The V gene is TRBV12-5, the J gene TRBJ1-4, with 9 bases aligning to TRBD1. The length of the CDR3 is 16 residues. The germline V gene encodes CDR1 LGHNT and CDR2 FRNRAP. The ends lost 1 base at V and 7 bases at J; junction bases unmatched: 7. The CDR3 bases are TGTGCTAGTGGTTTGGAACTACAGGGGGCCAGTGAAAAACTGTTTTTT. As protein: CASGLELQGASEKLFF.

In its sample, this clonotype was seen many times. The J gene is TRBJ2-3, the V gene TRBV7-2; a weak D match, TRBD2 (6 bases). CDR1 SGHTA and CDR2 FQGNSA come from the germline V gene. The CDR3 sequence is 17 residues long. The V gene lost 3 bases and the J gene lost 0 bases, with 16 bases spanning the gap. CDR3 amino acids: CASSFPWGEGSTDTQYF. CDR3 nucleotides: TGTGCCAGCAGCTTCCCCTGGGGGGAAGGGAGCACAGATACGCAGTATTTT.

The V call is TRBV6-8, the J call TRBJ2-1; 7 positions agree with TRBD2. Germline V lookup: CDR1 MNHGY, CDR2 SAAAGT. This CDR3 region has 16 residues. The ends lost 0 bases at V and 7 bases at J; junction bases unmatched: 9. The CDR3 sequence is CASSYSGTIGRNEQFF. The CDR3 nucleotides read TGTGCCAGCAGTTACTCCGGGACTATCGGGAGAAATGAGCAGTTCTTC.

The chain carries TRBV28 and TRBJ2-2; no clear D gene. The germline V gene has CDR1 MDHEN and CDR2 SYDVKM. Between the trimmed V and J ends, which lost 3 bases and 1 base, there was a span of 9 bases. The length of the CDR3 is 15 residues. Written as DNA, the CDR3 is TGTGCCAGCAGTTTCCAATGGGGGAACACCGGGGAGCTGTTTTTT. Its protein is CASSFQWGNTGELFF.

This chain connects TRBV7-8 to TRBJ1-4, with D perhaps matching TRBD1 (5 bases). CDR3 size: 12 residues. V shed 5 bases and J shed 7 bases, with 8 bases lying between them. In germline, CDR1 is SGHVS, CDR2 FQNEAQ. CDR3: CASSARGEKLFF. The CDR3 region has the DNA TGTGCCAGCAGCGCGAGGGGTGAAAAACTGTTTTTT. Full variable domain (outside the CDR3, taken from reference TRBV7-8 and TRBJ1-4): GAGVSQSPRYKVAKRGQDVALRCDPISGHVSLFWYQQALGQGPEFLTYFQNEAQLDKSGLPSDRFFAERPEGSVSTLKIQRTQQEDSAVYLCASSARGEKLFFGSGTQLSVL.

This clonotype has at least ten counts. The CDR3 spells CASSWLAGGETQYF. DNA of the CDR3: TGTGCCAGCAGTTGGCTAGCGGGAGGCGAGACCCAGTACTTC. The V and J genes are TRBV6-1 and TRBJ2-5; TRBD2 aligns across 11 bases. CDR1 and CDR2 (germline): MNHNS, SASEGT. This CDR3 has 14 residues. Germline trimming cut 5 bases from V and 5 bases from J; bases unmatched to any gene: 4.

This clonotype was counted ten times or more. This chain uses TRBV6-1 with TRBJ1-5; a possible D gene is TRBD1 (6 bases). The CDR3 is 16 residues long. V dropped 6 bases and J dropped 5 bases, with 20 bases sitting between them. Looked up from germline, CDR1 is MNHNS and CDR2 is SASEGT. The CDR3 spells CASSNSGTPGDQPQHF. The CDR3 nucleotides read TGTGCCAGCAGCAACTCCGGGACCCCAGGGGATCAGCCCCAGCATTTT.

At least ten counts were recorded for this clonotype. This rearrangement joins TRBV20-1 to TRBJ1-6; TRBD1 aligns across 11 bases. This CDR3 is 17 amino acids long. In germline, CDR1 is DFQATT, CDR2 SNEGSKA (reference sequence). V trimming: 3 bases; J trimming: 10 bases; junction bases outside the gene matches: 14. The chain's CDR3 is CSARRNVRGQGGSPLHF. The CDR3 bases are TGCAGTGCTAGGCGGAACGTGCGGGGACAGGGGGGATCACCCCTCCACTTT.

This clonotype showed up many times. The V call is TRBV7-6, the J call TRBJ1-1, with TRBD1 identical over 11 bases. Per the germline V gene, CDR1 is SGHVS and CDR2 is FNYEAQ. The V segment lost 2 bases and the J segment 4 bases; nucleotides outside the gene matches: 6. This CDR3 is 16 amino acids long. The CDR3 loop is CASSLTGQGASTEAFF. Written as DNA, the CDR3 is TGTGCCAGCAGCTTAACTGGACAGGGGGCCTCCACTGAAGCTTTCTTT. Full variable domain (remainder filled in from reference TRBV7-6 and TRBJ1-1): GAGVSQSPRYKVTKRGQDVALRCDPISGHVSLYWYRQALGQGPEFLTYFNYEAQQDKSGLPNDRFSAERPEGSISTLTIQRTEQRDSAMYRCASSLTGQGASTEAFFGQGTRLTVV.

This clonotype was counted many times. The chain couples TRBV29-1 to TRBJ2-1, with a tentative D call TRBD2 (5 bases). V was trimmed by 7 bases and J by 9 bases, leaving 13 bases between them. This CDR3 has 11 residues. Germline CDR1 is SQVTM and CDR2 is ANQGSEA. CDR3 in DNA: TGCAGCGCCGGGCCCGCGGGTGAGCAGTTCTTC. As protein: CSAGPAGEQFF.

The CDR3 coding sequence is TGTGCCAGCTCACCACCTACAGCTAGAGAAACCCAGTACTTC. Its protein product is CASSPPTARETQYF. The genes are TRBV18 and TRBJ2-5; no clear D gene. Germline CDR1 and CDR2: KGHSH and LQKENI. The CDR3 contains 14 residues. V dropped 0 bases and J dropped 8 bases, with 13 bases sitting between them. Based on the CDR3 plus reference TRBV18 and TRBJ2-5, the full variable domain is NAGVMQNPRHLVRRRGQEARLRCSPMKGHSHVYWYRQLPEEGLKFMVYLQKENIIDESGMPKERFSAEFPKEGPSILRIQQVVRGDSAAYFCASSPPTARETQYFGPGTRLLVL.